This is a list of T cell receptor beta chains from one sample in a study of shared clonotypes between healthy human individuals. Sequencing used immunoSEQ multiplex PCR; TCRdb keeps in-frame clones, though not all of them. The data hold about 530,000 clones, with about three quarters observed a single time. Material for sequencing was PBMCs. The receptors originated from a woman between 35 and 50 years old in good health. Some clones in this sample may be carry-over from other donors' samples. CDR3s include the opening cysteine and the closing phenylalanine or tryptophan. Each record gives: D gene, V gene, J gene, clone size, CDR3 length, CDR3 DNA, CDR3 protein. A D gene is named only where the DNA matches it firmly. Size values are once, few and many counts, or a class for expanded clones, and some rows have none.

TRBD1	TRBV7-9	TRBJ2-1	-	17	TGTGCCAGCAGCTCCCAAGGACAGGTTAGTTCCTACAATGAGCAGTTCTTC	CASSSQGQVSSYNEQFF
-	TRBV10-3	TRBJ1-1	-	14	TGTGCCATCAGTGAGCCCCCAGCGAACACTGAAGCTTTCTTT	CAISEPPANTEAFF
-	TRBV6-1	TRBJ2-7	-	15	TGTGCCAGCAGATTTCCGGGACGGAACTTCTACGAGCAGTACTTC	CASRFPGRNFYEQYF
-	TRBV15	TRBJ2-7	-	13	TGTGCCACCAGCCCCTCCAGGGAATACGAGCAGTACTTC	CATSPSREYEQYF
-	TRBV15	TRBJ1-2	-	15	TGTGCCACCAGCAGAGATCTCGCAGGATCCTATGGCTACACCTTC	CATSRDLAGSYGYTF
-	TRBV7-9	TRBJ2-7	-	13	TGTGCCAGCAGCAAGAATGGGGTCTACGAGCAGTACTTC	CASSKNGVYEQYF
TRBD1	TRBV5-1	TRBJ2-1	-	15	TGCGCCAGCAGCGCCGGGACCGGGACAGGGGGCGGGCAGTTCTTC	CASSAGTGTGGGQFF
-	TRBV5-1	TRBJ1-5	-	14	TGCGCCAGCAGCTTGTACAGTGGGGATCAGCCCCAGCATTTT	CASSLYSGDQPQHF
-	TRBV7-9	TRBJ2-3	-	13	TGTGCCAGCAGCAAAATAGACACAGATACGCAGTATTTT	CASSKIDTDTQYF
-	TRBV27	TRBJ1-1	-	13	TGTGCCAGCAGCCCCCGACCGGGCACTGAAGCTTTCTTT	CASSPRPGTEAFF
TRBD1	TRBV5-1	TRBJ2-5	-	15	TGCGCCAGCAGCTTGGACTTGGGGACAGGGGAGACCCAGTACTTC	CASSLDLGTGETQYF
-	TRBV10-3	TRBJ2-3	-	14	TGTGCCATCAGTAGCCCAGCCGTCGCAGATACGCAGTATTTT	CAISSPAVADTQYF
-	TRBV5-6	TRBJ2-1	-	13	TGTGCCAGCAGCTTGGTTGGGACCAATGAGCAGTTCTTC	CASSLVGTNEQFF
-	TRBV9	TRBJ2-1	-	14	TGTGCCAGCAGCGTCGGACCTCCCTACAATGAGCAGTTCTTC	CASSVGPPYNEQFF
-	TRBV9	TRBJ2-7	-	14	TGTGCCAGCAGCGTAACAGGTAGCTCCTACGAGCAGTACTTC	CASSVTGSSYEQYF
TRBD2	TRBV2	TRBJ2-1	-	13	TGTGCCAGCAGTGGAGCGGGAAACAATGAGCAGTTCTTC	CASSGAGNNEQFF
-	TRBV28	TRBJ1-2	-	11	TGTGCCAGCGGCCCTAACTATGGCTACACCTTC	CASGPNYGYTF
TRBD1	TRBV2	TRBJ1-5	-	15	TGTGCCAGCAGCGGGGACAGGGAACCAAATCAGCCCCAGCATTTT	CASSGDREPNQPQHF
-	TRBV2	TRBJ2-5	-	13	TGTGCCAGCAGTGAGTTGTACCAAGAGACCCAGTACTTC	CASSELYQETQYF
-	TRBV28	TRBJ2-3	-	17	TGTGCCAGCAGTTTAAGAACAGCCCAAACTAGCACAGATACGCAGTATTTT	CASSLRTAQTSTDTQYF
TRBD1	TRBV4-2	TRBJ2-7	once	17	TGTGCCAGCAGCTACACCCACCGGGACAGGGGGCCCCTGGAGCAGTACTTC	CASSYTHRDRGPLEQYF
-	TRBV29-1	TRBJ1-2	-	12	TGCAGCGTTTGGAGTGATAACTATGGCTACACCTTC	CSVWSDNYGYTF